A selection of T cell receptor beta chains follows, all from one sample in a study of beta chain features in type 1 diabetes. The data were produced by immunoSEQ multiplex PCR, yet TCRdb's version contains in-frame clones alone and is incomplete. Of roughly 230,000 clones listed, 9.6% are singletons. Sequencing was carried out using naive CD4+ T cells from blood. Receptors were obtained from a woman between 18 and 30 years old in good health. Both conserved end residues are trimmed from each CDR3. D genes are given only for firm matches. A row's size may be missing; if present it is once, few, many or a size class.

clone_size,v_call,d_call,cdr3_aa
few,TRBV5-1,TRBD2,ASRERAGGDNEQF
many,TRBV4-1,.,ASSQEWGSTSYEQY
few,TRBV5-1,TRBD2,ASSFRSGSSYEQY
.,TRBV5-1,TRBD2,ASSLELAGVGYEQY
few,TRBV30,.,AWLPVVNTEAF
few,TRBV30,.,AWGRQGSYEQY
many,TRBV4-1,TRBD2,ASSQAGGRSYNEQF
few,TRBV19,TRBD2,ASSIRTSGEETQY
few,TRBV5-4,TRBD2,ASSYPGLAGGIQETQY
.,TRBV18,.,ASSNSGGNQPQH
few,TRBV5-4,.,ASSQKTDTNEKLF
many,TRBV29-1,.,SVSRSGYGYT
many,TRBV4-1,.,ASSQAAGPLDNEQF
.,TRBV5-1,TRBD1,ASSSRQGTNYGYT
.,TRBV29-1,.,SVEGGRRGSEQF